This T cell receptor beta chain was sequenced during a study of type 1 regulatory T cells. This clonotype was seen a handful of times. The germline CDR1 and CDR2 sequences are SSHAT and FNYEAQ (reference sequence). There are 19 residues in the CDR3. V lost 1 base and J lost 5; bases outside the gene matches: 17. TCRdb reprocessed the reads with MiXCR, giving one entry per CDR3 protein. The table lists 80,000 to 100,000 distinct CDR3 sequences, around a third of them singletons. Sequenced: CD4+ T cells, either the whole sample or a sorted fraction (not recorded which). The chain joins TRBV7-7 to TRBJ2-1, with 7 bases that match TRBD2. The TCR was taken from a human donor in good health. CDR3 residues: CASSLELRPSGNLHNEQFF. The DNA of the CDR3 is TGTGCCAGCAGCTTAGAGTTGCGTCCTAGCGGAAACCTTCACAATGAGCAGTTCTTC.